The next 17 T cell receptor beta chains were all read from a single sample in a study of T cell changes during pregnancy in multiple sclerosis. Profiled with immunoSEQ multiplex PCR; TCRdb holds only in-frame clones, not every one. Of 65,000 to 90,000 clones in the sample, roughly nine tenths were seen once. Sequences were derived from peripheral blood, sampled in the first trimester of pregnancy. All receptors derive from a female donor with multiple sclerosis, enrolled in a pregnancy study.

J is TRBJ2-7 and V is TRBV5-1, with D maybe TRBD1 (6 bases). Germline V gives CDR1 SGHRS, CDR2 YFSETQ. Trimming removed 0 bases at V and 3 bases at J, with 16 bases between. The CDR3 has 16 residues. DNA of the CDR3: TGCGCCAGCAGCTTGGTTGCAGGGGCTAAGGTCTACGAGCAGTACTTC. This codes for CASSLVAGAKVYEQYF.

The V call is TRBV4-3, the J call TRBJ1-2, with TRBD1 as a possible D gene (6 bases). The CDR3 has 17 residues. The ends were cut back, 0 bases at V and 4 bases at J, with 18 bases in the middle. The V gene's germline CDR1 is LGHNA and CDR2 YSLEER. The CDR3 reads CASSQDPRTGSGYGYTF. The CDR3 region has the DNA TGCGCCAGCAGCCAAGATCCGAGAACAGGGTCAGGCTATGGCTACACCTTC.

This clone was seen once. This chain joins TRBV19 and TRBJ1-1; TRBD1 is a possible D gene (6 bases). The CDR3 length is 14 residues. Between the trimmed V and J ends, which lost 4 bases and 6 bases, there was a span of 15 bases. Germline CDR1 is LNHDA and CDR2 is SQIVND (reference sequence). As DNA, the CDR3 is TGTGCCAGTAGTAAATTTTTCAGGGGACCTGAAGCTTTCTTT. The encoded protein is CASSKFFRGPEAFF.

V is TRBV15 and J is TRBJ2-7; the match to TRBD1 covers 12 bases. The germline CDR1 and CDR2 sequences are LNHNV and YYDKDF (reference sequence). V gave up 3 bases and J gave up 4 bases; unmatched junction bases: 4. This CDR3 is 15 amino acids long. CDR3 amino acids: CATSRRDRGLYEQYF. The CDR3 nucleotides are TGTGCCACCAGCAGGCGGGACAGGGGGCTGTACGAGCAGTACTTC.

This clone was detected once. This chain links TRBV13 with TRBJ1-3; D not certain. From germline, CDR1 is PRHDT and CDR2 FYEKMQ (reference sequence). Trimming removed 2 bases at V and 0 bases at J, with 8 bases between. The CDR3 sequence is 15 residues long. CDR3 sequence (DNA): TGTGCCAGCAGCTTATATGGGAGCTCTGGAAACACCATATATTTT. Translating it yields CASSLYGSSGNTIYF.

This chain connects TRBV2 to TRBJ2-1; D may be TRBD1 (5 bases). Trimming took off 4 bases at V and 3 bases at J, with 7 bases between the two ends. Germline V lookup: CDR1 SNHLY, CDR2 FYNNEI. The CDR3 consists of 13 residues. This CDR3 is CASSGQGYNEQFF. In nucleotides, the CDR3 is TGTGCCAGCAGTGGTCAGGGCTACAATGAGCAGTTCTTC.

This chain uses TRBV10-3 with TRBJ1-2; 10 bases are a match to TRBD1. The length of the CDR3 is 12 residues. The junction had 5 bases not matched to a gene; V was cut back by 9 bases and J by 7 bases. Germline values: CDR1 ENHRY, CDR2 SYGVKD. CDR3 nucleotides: TGTGCCATTACCGGGACAGGGGTTGGCTACACCTTC. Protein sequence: CAITGTGVGYTF.

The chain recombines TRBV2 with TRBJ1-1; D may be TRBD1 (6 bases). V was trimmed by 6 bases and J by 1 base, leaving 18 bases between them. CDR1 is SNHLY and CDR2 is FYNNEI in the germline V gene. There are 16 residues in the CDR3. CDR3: CASSYPEGVGNTEAFF. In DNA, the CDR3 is TGTGCCAGCAGCTACCCCGAGGGGGTCGGGAACACTGAAGCTTTCTTT.

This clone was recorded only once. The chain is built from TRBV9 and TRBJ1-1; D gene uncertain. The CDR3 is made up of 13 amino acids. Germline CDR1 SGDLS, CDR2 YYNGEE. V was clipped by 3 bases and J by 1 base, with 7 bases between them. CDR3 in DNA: TGTGCCAGCAGCGGTCCGGGGAACACTGAAGCTTTCTTT. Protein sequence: CASSGPGNTEAFF. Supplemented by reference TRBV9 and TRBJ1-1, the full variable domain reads DSGVTQTPKHLITATGQRVTLRCSPRSGDLSVYWYQQSLDQGLQFLIQYYNGEERAKGNILERFSAQQFPDLHSELNLSSLELGDSALYFCASSGPGNTEAFFGQGTRLTVV.

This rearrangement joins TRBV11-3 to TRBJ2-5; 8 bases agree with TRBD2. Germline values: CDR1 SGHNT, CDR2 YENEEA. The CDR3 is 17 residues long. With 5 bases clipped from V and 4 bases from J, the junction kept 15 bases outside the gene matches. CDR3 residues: CASSLTGGTTRRETQYF. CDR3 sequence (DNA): TGTGCCAGCAGCCTAACGGGAGGGACGACAAGACGAGAGACCCAGTACTTC.

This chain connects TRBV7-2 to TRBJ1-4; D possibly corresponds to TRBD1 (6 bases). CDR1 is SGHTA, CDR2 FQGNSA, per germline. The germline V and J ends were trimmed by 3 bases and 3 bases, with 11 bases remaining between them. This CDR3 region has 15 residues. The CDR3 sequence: CASSFPGAANEKLFF. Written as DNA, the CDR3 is TGTGCCAGCAGCTTTCCAGGGGCCGCTAATGAAAAACTGTTTTTT. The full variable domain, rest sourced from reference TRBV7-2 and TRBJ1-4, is GAGVSQSPSNKVTEKGKDVELRCDPISGHTALYWYRQSLGQGLEFLIYFQGNSAPDKSGLPSDRFSAERTGGSVSTLTIQRTQQEDSAVYLCASSFPGAANEKLFFGSGTQLSVL.

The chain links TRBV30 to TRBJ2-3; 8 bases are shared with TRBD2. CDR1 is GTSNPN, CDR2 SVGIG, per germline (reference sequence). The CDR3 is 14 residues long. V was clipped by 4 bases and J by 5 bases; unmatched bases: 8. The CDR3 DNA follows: TGTGCCTGGATGAAAAGCGGGAGAGGAGATACGCAGTATTTT. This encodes CAWMKSGRGDTQYF.

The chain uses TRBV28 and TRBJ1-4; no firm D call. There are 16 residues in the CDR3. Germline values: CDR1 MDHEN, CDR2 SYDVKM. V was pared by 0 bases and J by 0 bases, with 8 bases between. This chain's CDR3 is CASSLWNSATNEKLFF. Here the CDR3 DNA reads TGTGCCAGCAGTTTATGGAACTCCGCAACTAATGAAAAACTGTTTTTT. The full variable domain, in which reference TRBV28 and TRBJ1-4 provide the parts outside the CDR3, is DVKVTQSSRYLVKRTGEKVFLECVQDMDHENMFWYRQDPGLGLRLIYFSYDVKMKEKGDIPEGYSVSREKKERFSLILESASTNQTSMYLCASSLWNSATNEKLFFGSGTQLSVL.

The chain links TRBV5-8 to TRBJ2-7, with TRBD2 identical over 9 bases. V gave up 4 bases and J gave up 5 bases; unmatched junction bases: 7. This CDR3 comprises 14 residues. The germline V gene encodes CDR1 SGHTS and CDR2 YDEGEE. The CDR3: CASSAGLAPHEQYF. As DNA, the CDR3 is TGTGCCAGCAGCGCGGGACTAGCCCCCCACGAGCAGTACTTC.

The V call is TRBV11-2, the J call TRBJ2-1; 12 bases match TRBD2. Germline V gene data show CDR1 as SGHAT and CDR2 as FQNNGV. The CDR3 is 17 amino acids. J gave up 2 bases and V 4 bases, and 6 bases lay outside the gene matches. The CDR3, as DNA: TGTGCCAGCAGCTCTCAACTAGCGGGGGGACCCTACAATGAGCAGTTCTTC. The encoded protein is CASSSQLAGGPYNEQFF.

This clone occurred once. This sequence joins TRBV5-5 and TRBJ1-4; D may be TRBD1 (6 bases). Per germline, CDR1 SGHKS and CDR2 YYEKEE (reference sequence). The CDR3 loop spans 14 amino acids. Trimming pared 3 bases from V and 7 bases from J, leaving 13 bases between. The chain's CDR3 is CASSSGGVGEKLFF. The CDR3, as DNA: TGTGCCAGCAGCTCGGGGGGCGTGGGTGAAAAACTGTTTTTT.

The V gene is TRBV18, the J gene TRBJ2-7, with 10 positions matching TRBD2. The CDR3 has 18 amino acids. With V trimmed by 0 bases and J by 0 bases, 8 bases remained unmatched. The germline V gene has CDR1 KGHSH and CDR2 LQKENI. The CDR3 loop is CASSPPFTSGVSSYEQYF. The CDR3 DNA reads TGTGCCAGCTCACCACCTTTTACTAGCGGGGTTAGCTCCTACGAGCAGTACTTC.